A selection of T cell receptor beta chains follows, all from one sample in a study of cytomegalovirus exposure and HLA in healthy donors. The table came from immunoSEQ multiplex PCR; TCRdb's copy has only in-frame clones and leaves some out. The data show 250,000 to 350,000 clones, roughly 80% seen once. Source material: PBMCs. These receptors came from a girl aged 2 to 10 in good health and CMV-seronegative. CDR3s include the opening cysteine and the closing phenylalanine or tryptophan. The order of the fields is D gene, J gene, clone size, CDR3 length, V gene, CDR3 protein, CDR3 DNA. D genes are given only for firm matches. Some rows have no size entry. The others give once, few or many, or a class for an expanded clone.

>NA|TRBJ1-1|NA|13|TRBV28
CASSFLRDTEAFF
TGTGCCAGCAGTTTTCTCAGGGACACTGAAGCTTTCTTT
>TRBD1|TRBJ2-7|NA|17|TRBV9
CASSVGGQFSEGYEQYF
TGTGCCAGCAGCGTAGGGGGACAGTTCTCTGAGGGCTACGAGCAGTACTTC
>TRBD1|TRBJ1-1|NA|12|TRBV19
CASKRGGESAFF
TGTGCCAGTAAGAGAGGGGGCGAGTCAGCTTTCTTT
>NA|TRBJ1-2|NA|13|TRBV2
CASSEAPLYGYTF
TGTGCCAGCAGTGAAGCCCCACTCTATGGCTACACCTTC
>TRBD2|TRBJ2-5|NA|14|TRBV11-1
CASSRGAGGETQYF
TGTGCCAGCAGCCGAGGGGCGGGAGGAGAGACCCAGTACTTC
>NA|TRBJ2-5|NA|16|TRBV9
CASSVGPNRERETQYF
TGTGCCAGCAGCGTAGGTCCCAACAGGGAGCGAGAGACCCAGTACTTC
>TRBD1|TRBJ2-7|NA|17|TRBV11-2
CASSLVIRQGSGNEQYF
TGTGCCAGCAGCTTAGTAATCCGACAGGGATCGGGAAACGAGCAGTACTTC
>NA|TRBJ2-5|NA|11|TRBV7-6
CASSQQETQYF
TGTGCCAGCAGCCAACAAGAGACCCAGTACTTC
>NA|TRBJ2-7|NA|11|TRBV28
CASSFRGEQYF
TGTGCCAGCAGTTTCAGGGGCGAGCAGTACTTC
>TRBD2|TRBJ2-5|NA|17|TRBV5-4
CASSFEGLAGDQETQYF
TGTGCCAGCAGCTTTGAGGGACTAGCGGGGGACCAAGAGACCCAGTACTTC
>TRBD2|TRBJ2-2|NA|20|TRBV4-1
CASSQEPLRGGGVNTGELFF
TGCGCCAGCAGCCAAGAACCACTCCGGGGCGGGGGGGTTAACACCGGGGAGCTGTTTTTT
>TRBD2|TRBJ2-5|NA|16|TRBV27
CASNRLSGGVQETQYF
TGTGCCAGCAACCGACTAAGCGGGGGGGTTCAAGAGACCCAGTACTTC
>TRBD2|TRBJ2-1|few|14|TRBV19
CASSTRGGYNEQFF
TGTGCCAGTAGTACCCGGGGAGGGTACAATGAGCAGTTCTTC
>NA|TRBJ1-1|NA|17|TRBV14
CASSQAHRSWANTEAFF
TGTGCCAGCAGCCAAGCCCATCGGTCGTGGGCGAACACTGAAGCTTTCTTT
>TRBD2|TRBJ2-5|NA|15|TRBV5-4
CASSFYKRGQETQYF
TGTGCCAGCAGCTTTTATAAGCGGGGTCAAGAGACCCAGTACTTC
>NA|TRBJ1-5|NA|15|TRBV2
CASSESGYSNQPQHF
TGTGCCAGCAGTGAATCGGGGTATAGCAATCAGCCCCAGCATTTT
>NA|TRBJ1-5|NA|15|TRBV4-1
CASSQRHSGNQPQHF
TGCGCCAGCAGCCAACGACATAGTGGCAATCAGCCCCAGCATTTT
>NA|TRBJ1-3|once|17|TRBV9
CASSDEGRGASGNTIYF
TGTGCCAGCAGCGATGAAGGAAGGGGCGCGTCTGGAAACACCATATATTTT
>NA|TRBJ2-7|few|14|TRBV19
CASSPGITNYEQYF
TGTGCCAGTAGCCCCGGGATTACAAATTACGAGCAGTACTTC
>TRBD1|TRBJ2-3|NA|13|TRBV29-1
CSVEGQNTDTQYF
TGCAGCGTTGAGGGACAGAATACAGATACGCAGTATTTT
>NA|TRBJ2-2|NA|13|TRBV28
CASSFWNTGELFF
TGTGCCAGCAGTTTCTGGAACACCGGGGAGCTGTTTTTT
>TRBD1|TRBJ2-7|NA|18|TRBV5-1
CASSQGDGLRTEYYEQYF
TGCGCCAGCAGCCAGGGGGATGGGCTCAGGACAGAATACTACGAGCAGTACTTC
>TRBD1|TRBJ2-1|NA|15|TRBV18
CASSPTTTGGNEQFF
TGTGCCAGCTCCCCTACTACAACAGGGGGGAATGAGCAGTTCTTC
>NA|TRBJ2-7|NA|13|TRBV28
CASSLDTKREQYF
TGTGCCAGCAGCCTCGACACGAAACGGGAGCAGTACTTC
>TRBD1|TRBJ1-5|NA|16|TRBV28
CASSFGNRGHVQPQHF
TGTGCCAGCAGTTTTGGTAACAGGGGGCACGTACAGCCCCAGCATTTT
>TRBD1|TRBJ2-7|NA|14|TRBV30
CAWGGQRSSYEQYF
TGTGCCTGGGGGGGACAGAGGAGCTCCTACGAGCAGTACTTC
>TRBD1|TRBJ2-5|NA|16|TRBV5-1
CASSPRPRGRVETQYF
TGCGCCAGCAGCCCCCGCCCCAGGGGGCGTGTGGAGACCCAGTACTTC
>NA|TRBJ2-7|NA|14|TRBV5-1
CASSLGQGGLEQYF
TGCGCCAGCAGCTTGGGGCAGGGGGGACTCGAGCAGTACTTC
>TRBD1|TRBJ2-1|NA|14|TRBV4-1
CASSLWDSNNEQFF
TGCGCCAGCAGCCTATGGGACAGTAACAATGAGCAGTTCTTC
>NA|TRBJ1-4|once|14|TRBV19
CASSIPNRGEKLFF
TGTGCCAGTAGTATCCCTAATCGTGGTGAAAAACTGTTTTTT
>NA|TRBJ1-5|once|15|TRBV6-5
CASSSDTYSNQPQHF
TGTGCCAGCAGTTCGGACACGTATAGCAATCAGCCCCAGCATTTT
>NA|TRBJ1-2|NA|17|TRBV28
CASSRSRLAVEVYGYTF
TGTGCCAGCAGTCGCTCTCGGCTTGCGGTTGAAGTCTATGGCTACACCTTC
>TRBD2|TRBJ2-3|NA|12|TRBV19
CASRGGADTQYF
TGTGCCAGTCGGGGGGGTGCAGATACGCAGTATTTT
>NA|TRBJ2-6|NA|16|TRBV7-3
CASSLGPAGGANVLTF
TGTGCCAGCAGCTTAGGGCCTGCGGGCGGGGCCAACGTCCTGACTTTC
>NA|TRBJ1-5|NA|13|TRBV2
CASRRESNQPQHF
TGTGCCAGCAGGAGGGAAAGCAATCAGCCCCAGCATTTT
>NA|TRBJ2-1|few|11|TRBV27
CASSQFNEQFF
TGTGCCAGCAGCCAATTCAATGAGCAGTTCTTC
>NA|TRBJ1-1|NA|14|TRBV4-1
CASSRRVFGTEAFF
TGCGCCAGCAGCCGGAGGGTTTTCGGCACTGAAGCTTTCTTT